The 21 T cell receptor beta chains presented below share a single source sample, sequenced in a study of shared clonotypes between healthy human individuals. TCRdb keeps only in-frame clones here, not all; method: immunoSEQ multiplex PCR. This sample has roughly 2.6 million clones; approximately 90% occur once, and the top ten carry under 0.15%. What was sequenced was naive CD4+ T cells sorted from blood. Documented subset: CD45RA+ positively selected. Source of these receptors: a man aged 18-30 years in good health.

A single count supports this clone. The rearrangement joins TRBV10-3 to TRBJ2-5; TRBD1 agrees at 8 bases. Per the germline V gene, CDR1 is ENHRY and CDR2 is SYGVKD. The ends lost 10 bases at V and 2 bases at J; junction bases unmatched: 9. The CDR3 runs 14 residues. The CDR3 sequence: CATRQGLGQETQYF. The CDR3 DNA sequence: TGTGCCACCCGACAGGGGCTAGGGCAAGAGACCCAGTACTTC.

The chain joins TRBV6-1 to TRBJ1-1; TRBD1 is a possible D gene (6 bases). The CDR3 contains 15 residues. Per germline, CDR1 MNHNS and CDR2 SASEGT. Trimming stripped 3 bases from V and 4 bases from J, with 15 bases between. The CDR3, as DNA: TGTGCCAGCAGTGATGGGGGCTTGGGAGGCACTGAAGCTTTCTTT. Translation: CASSDGGLGGTEAFF.

The V and J genes are TRBV7-2 and TRBJ1-5, with D maybe TRBD1 (6 bases). In germline, CDR1 is SGHTA, CDR2 FQGNSA. Trimming pared 2 bases from V and 5 bases from J, leaving 7 bases between. The CDR3 length is 13 residues. The CDR3 region is CASSLRGDQPQHF. CDR3 nucleotide sequence: TGTGCCAGCAGCTTAAGGGGGGATCAGCCCCAGCATTTT.

The chain has TRBV27 and TRBJ2-7; 12 positions match TRBD2. Germline lookup yields CDR1 MNHEY and CDR2 SMNVEV (reference sequence). Trimming at V came to 6 bases and at J to 5 bases, leaving 5 bases not matched to a gene. This CDR3 has 14 amino acids. The CDR3 here is CASRRTSGTDEQYF. The CDR3 bases are TGTGCCAGCAGAAGGACTAGCGGGACGGACGAGCAGTACTTC.

A note on this clone: One junction end does not reproduce the germline sequence, and a read error may be involved. Other DNA sequences in this sample translate to the same CDR3. V usage is TRBV7-7 and J usage is TRBJ2-5; no clear D. Per the germline V gene, CDR1 is SSHAT and CDR2 is FNYEAQ (reference sequence). The CDR3 has 13 amino acids. The CDR3: CASSLGNQETQYF. In DNA form, the CDR3 reads TGTGCTAGCAGCTTAGGGAACCAAGAGACCCAGTACTTC.

The sample holds a few counts of this clone. This same CDR3 is encoded by further DNA sequences in the sample. The V gene is TRBV5-1, the J gene TRBJ2-5; D is possibly TRBD2 (5 bases). Per the germline V gene, CDR1 is SGHRS and CDR2 is YFSETQ. Trimming pared 0 bases from V and 2 bases from J, leaving 5 bases between. The CDR3 totals 13 residues. The DNA of the CDR3 is TGCGCCAGCAGCTTGGGAGGGCAAGAGACCCAGTACTTC. It specifies CASSLGGQETQYF.

The chain combines TRBV7-6 with TRBJ2-3; no definite D call. The germline V and J ends were trimmed by 1 base and 5 bases, with 7 bases remaining between them. Germline lookup yields CDR1 SGHVS and CDR2 FNYEAQ. The CDR3 sequence is 13 residues long. CDR3 nucleotide sequence: TGTGCCAGCAGCTTAGTAGGTGGAGATACGCAGTATTTT. Translated: CASSLVGGDTQYF. The complete variable domain, with remaining parts taken from reference TRBV7-6 and TRBJ2-3, reads GAGVSQSPRYKVTKRGQDVALRCDPISGHVSLYWYRQALGQGPEFLTYFNYEAQQDKSGLPNDRFSAERPEGSISTLTIQRTEQRDSAMYRCASSLVGGDTQYFGPGTRLTVL.

As DNA, the CDR3 is TGTGCCAGCAGCTTTACAAATGTGGGAGGAGAGACCCAGTACTTC. Residues: CASSFTNVGGETQYF. The J gene is TRBJ2-5, the V gene TRBV5-4, with a tentative D call TRBD2 (6 bases). V lost 2 bases, J lost 4 bases, and 15 bases lay in between. The V gene's germline CDR1 is SGHNT and CDR2 YYREEE (reference sequence). The CDR3 contains 15 residues.

The chain joins TRBV18 to TRBJ2-3, with 8 nucleotides matching TRBD2. V lost 3 bases and J lost 4; bases outside the gene matches: 6. The V gene's germline CDR1 is KGHSH and CDR2 LQKENI. The CDR3 totals 15 residues. CDR3 protein: CASSPRDGGADTQYF. As DNA, the CDR3 is TGTGCCAGCTCACCGAGGGACGGGGGGGCAGATACGCAGTATTTT.

V is TRBV18 and J is TRBJ2-6; TRBD2 is a possible D gene (6 bases). CDR3 length equals 18 residues. V was shortened by 3 bases and J by 0 bases, with 15 bases between the two germline ends. CDR1 and CDR2 from the germline V gene are KGHSH and LQKENI. The CDR3 DNA is TGTGCCAGCTCACCGTGGGGACTCCGCGGCTCTGGGGCCAACGTCCTGACTTTC. It specifies CASSPWGLRGSGANVLTF. The full variable domain, its missing parts supplied by reference TRBV18 and TRBJ2-6, is NAGVMQNPRHLVRRRGQEARLRCSPMKGHSHVYWYRQLPEEGLKFMVYLQKENIIDESGMPKERFSAEFPKEGPSILRIQQVVRGDSAAYFCASSPWGLRGSGANVLTFGAGSRLTVL.

This chain links TRBV6-5 with TRBJ2-1; perhaps TRBD1 as D (6 bases). Trimming cost V 0 bases and J 5 bases, with 11 bases left between them. Germline lookup yields CDR1 MNHEY and CDR2 SVGAGI. The CDR3 consists of 15 residues. The CDR3 protein is CASSYSWDTDNEQFF. CDR3 sequence (DNA): TGTGCCAGCAGTTACTCGTGGGACACCGACAATGAGCAGTTCTTC.

This chain joins TRBV7-3 and TRBJ2-7, with TRBD1 matching 11 bases. Trimming cost V 0 bases and J 3 bases; bases outside gene matches: 4. Per germline, CDR1 SGHTA and CDR2 FQGTGA. The CDR3 totals 16 residues. In DNA form, the CDR3 reads TGTGCCAGCAGCTTAACGGGACAGGGGGAGAACTACGAGCAGTACTTC. Its protein is CASSLTGQGENYEQYF.

CDR3 in DNA: TGTGCCAGTAGTATAGTCTCGGGACAGGAGTTTGAAGCTTTCTTT. This sequence encodes CASSIVSGQEFEAFF. J is TRBJ1-1 and V is TRBV19, with 8 positions matching TRBD1. V lost 1 base to trimming and J lost 7 bases; unmatched junction nucleotides: 8. Germline CDR1 LNHDA, CDR2 SQIVND (reference sequence). This CDR3 has 15 amino acids.

V is TRBV19 and J is TRBJ1-1, with a weak D call TRBD1 (5 bases). The CDR3 contains 14 residues. Deletions cut 3 bases from V and 1 base from J, with 9 bases between. Germline V gene sequence: CDR1 LNHDA, CDR2 SQIVND (reference sequence). In nucleotides, the CDR3 is TGTGCCAGTAGTATGGTGAGGGGGAACACTGAAGCTTTCTTT. Its translation: CASSMVRGNTEAFF. The entire variable domain, with the rest obtained from reference TRBV19 and TRBJ1-1, is as follows: DGGITQSPKYLFRKEGQNVTLSCEQNLNHDAMYWYRQDPGQGLRLIYYSQIVNDFQKGDIAEGYSVSREKKESFPLTVTSAQKNPTAFYLCASSMVRGNTEAFFGQGTRLTVV.

This clone was observed a single time. The rearrangement joins TRBV19 to TRBJ1-5; the D is unclear. The germline CDR1 and CDR2 sequences are LNHDA and SQIVND (reference sequence). V gave up 3 bases and J gave up 1 base, with 16 bases separating them. The CDR3 is 17 residues long. DNA for the CDR3: TGTGCCAGTAGTATCCTCCGAGGCCTTGGGAGCAATCAGCCCCAGCATTTT. Protein: CASSILRGLGSNQPQHF.

This chain joins TRBV5-1 and TRBJ2-5; tentatively, D is TRBD2 (5 bases). Germline CDR1 SGHRS, CDR2 YFSETQ. The CDR3 runs to 13 residues. V lost 4 bases, J lost 5 bases, and 12 bases lay in between. Written as DNA, the CDR3 is TGCGCCAGCAGCAATCGGACTTTGGAGACCCAGTACTTC. Residues: CASSNRTLETQYF.

The chain joins TRBV25-1 to TRBJ2-5, with D hard to call. V lost 3 bases to trimming and J lost 4 bases, with 12 bases between them. The CDR3 is 14 residues long. Germline values: CDR1 MGHDK, CDR2 SYGVNS. This chain's CDR3 is CASSDASGRETQYF. The CDR3 nucleotides read TGTGCCAGCAGTGACGCCAGTGGCCGAGAGACCCAGTACTTC.

The J gene is TRBJ2-3, the V gene TRBV21-1; the table's D gene call, TRBD2, was not cross checked with the DNA. TRBV21-1 is marked as a pseudogene. The CDR3 has 12 amino acids. The CDR3 reads CASRTSTDTQYF. Written as DNA, the CDR3 is TGTGCCAGCAGGACTTCGACAGATACGCAGTATTTT.

The rearrangement links TRBV2 to TRBJ1-2, with TRBD1 identical over 7 bases. Per the germline V gene, CDR1 is SNHLY and CDR2 is FYNNEI. Trimming at V came to 7 bases and at J to 0 bases, leaving 5 bases not matched to a gene. The length of the CDR3 is 14 residues. In DNA form, the CDR3 reads TGTGCCAGCATTTTACAGGGGACTAACTATGGCTACACCTTC. Its protein is CASILQGTNYGYTF.

This clone was found once. CDR3: CASSFMDPSYNEQFF. The CDR3 DNA reads TGCGCCAGCAGCTTTATGGATCCATCCTACAATGAGCAGTTCTTC. This sequence joins TRBV5-1 and TRBJ2-1; no clear D gene. Per germline, CDR1 SGHRS and CDR2 YFSETQ. This CDR3 spans 15 amino acids. V lost 2 bases, J lost 1 base, and 10 bases lay in between.

With regard to this clone: The same CDR3 also results from other DNA sequences found in this sample. The chain carries TRBV5-4 and TRBJ2-1, with D unresolved. Germline V gene data show CDR1 as SGHNT and CDR2 as YYREEE (reference sequence). With 0 bases removed from V and 6 bases from J, the gap between germline ends came to 4 bases. The CDR3 contains 12 residues. The CDR3 nucleotides read TGTGCCAGCAGCTTGGTGCTCAATGAGCAGTTCTTC. Protein sequence: CASSLVLNEQFF.